Detailed here is one T cell receptor (beta chain). The antigen is unknown. The CDR3 length is 14 residues. V was pared by 3 bases and J by 11 bases, with 19 bases between. Germline assignment: CDR1 LGHDT and CDR2 YNNKEL (reference sequence). This sample was taken from a study of T cell responses to AZD1222 COVID-19 vaccine. Study-level results: Donor demographics were predominantly white British with a female majority; clonal diversity may be underestimated. Reports indicate that nearly half of spike-specific TCRs are directed at unmutated variant regions.

Only in-frame clones appear in the TCRdb table, and some are missing; sequencing was by immunoSEQ multiplex PCR. The sample shows fewer than 300,000 clones, approximately 93% of them seen only once. The clonotype was recovered from an adult in good health. The sequenced sample was peripheral blood, obtained on day 0 of AZD1222 vaccination. The chain has TRBV3-1 (or the pseudogene TRBV3-2) and TRBJ1-1, with D hard to call. The CDR3 DNA reads TGTGCCAGCAGCCAGAACTCGAAGTCAAGTGGGGCTTTCTTT. This sequence encodes CASSQNSKSSGAFF.